One and the same sample provided the 19 T cell receptor beta chains below, sequenced in a study of lymphopenia after photon versus proton radiotherapy. This table comes from immunoSEQ multiplex PCR, and its TCRdb copy is limited to in-frame clones, with some not included. The sample has 6,500 to 8,000 clones, roughly nine tenths seen once. This material consisted of peripheral blood, taken from a patient treated with photon-based radiotherapy. All receptors derive from a man in his sixties with cholangiocarcinoma.

A remark on this clone: At one end, the junction sequence differs from germline, possibly due to a read error. The DNA for the CDR3 is TGTGCTAGCAGCCTTAGCGGGAGGGGACAAGAGACCCAGTACTTC. Translation gives CASSLSGRGQETQYF. This chain connects TRBV7-7 to TRBJ2-5; TRBD2 agrees at 11 bases. CDR3 length equals 15 residues. The V gene's germline CDR1 is SSHAT and CDR2 FNYEAQ (reference sequence).

The gene calls are TRBV5-6 and TRBJ1-5, with 7 nucleotides matching TRBD1. Germline V gene sequence: CDR1 SGHDT, CDR2 YYEEEE. J lost 6 bases, V lost 3 bases, and 6 bases had no gene match. This CDR3 comprises 14 residues. The CDR3 is CASSSTGFSQPQHF. DNA of the CDR3: TGTGCCAGCAGCTCGACAGGGTTTAGTCAGCCCCAGCATTTT.

The V gene is TRBV5-6, the J gene TRBJ1-5, with D unclear. The CDR3 spans 13 residues. Germline-derived CDR1 and CDR2 are SGHDT and YYEEEE. V lost 0 bases and J lost 4, with 5 bases in between. CDR3 in DNA: TGTGCCAGCAGCTTGGGACGGAATCAGCCCCAGCATTTT. Amino acids: CASSLGRNQPQHF.

The J gene is TRBJ2-7, the V gene TRBV7-8; weak D call: TRBD1 (6 bases). Trimming cost V 5 bases and J 5 bases, with 13 bases left between them. CDR1 SGHVS and CDR2 FQNEAQ come from the germline V gene. The CDR3 consists of 13 residues. DNA for the CDR3: TGTGCCAGCAGCCAGGGGCCCCCCCACGAGCAGTACTTC. This codes for CASSQGPPHEQYF. Full variable domain (outside the CDR3, taken from reference TRBV7-8 and TRBJ2-7): GAGVSQSPRYKVAKRGQDVALRCDPISGHVSLFWYQQALGQGPEFLTYFQNEAQLDKSGLPSDRFFAERPEGSVSTLKIQRTQQEDSAVYLCASSQGPPHEQYFGPGTRLTVT.

V usage is TRBV7-9 and J usage is TRBJ2-2, with D possibly TRBD1 on 6 matching bases. Trimming removed 2 bases from V and 3 bases from J, with 10 bases in between. Germline assignment: CDR1 SEHNR and CDR2 FQNEAQ (reference sequence). CDR3 length equals 15 residues. In DNA form, the CDR3 reads TGTGCCAGCAGCTTAATACAGGGAGACACCGGGGAGCTGTTTTTT. It yields the protein CASSLIQGDTGELFF.

The chain is built from TRBV19 and TRBJ2-1; the match to TRBD2 covers 10 bases. The CDR3 extends over 15 amino acids. Germline loops: CDR1 LNHDA, CDR2 SQIVND (reference sequence). Trimming at V came to 3 bases and at J to 6 bases, leaving 5 bases not matched to a gene. The CDR3 sequence is CASSILSSGSNEQFF. The CDR3 DNA sequence: TGTGCCAGTAGTATTTTGTCTAGCGGGAGCAATGAGCAGTTCTTC.

The V gene is TRBV10-3, the J gene TRBJ2-5, with unresolved D. Between the trimmed V and J ends, which lost 0 bases and 3 bases, there was a span of 8 bases. The CDR3 is made up of 14 amino acids. Germline CDR1 is ENHRY and CDR2 is SYGVKD. The chain's CDR3 is CAISESGTEETQYF. The CDR3 nucleotides are TGTGCCATCAGTGAGTCTGGAACGGAAGAGACCCAGTACTTC.

J is TRBJ2-2 and V is TRBV5-4; no reliable D call. Trimming stripped 2 bases from V and 4 bases from J, with 9 bases between. Germline assignment: CDR1 SGHNT and CDR2 YYREEE (reference sequence). CDR3 length equals 14 residues. The CDR3: CASSLQASTGELFF. In DNA form, the CDR3 reads TGTGCCAGCAGCTTACAAGCGTCCACCGGGGAGCTGTTTTTT. Variable domain in full (rest from reference TRBV5-4 and TRBJ2-2): ETGVTQSPTHLIKTRGQQVTLRCSSQSGHNTVSWYQQALGQGPQFIFQYYREEENGRGNFPPRFSGLQFPNYSSELNVNALELDDSALYLCASSLQASTGELFFGEGSRLTVL.

The table lists this clone with a few counts. The CDR3 sequence is CASSSPEREDTEAFF. DNA of the CDR3: TGTGCCAGCAGCTCCCCCGAGAGGGAGGACACTGAAGCTTTCTTT. This chain uses TRBV9 with TRBJ1-1; D is uncertain. The CDR3 extends over 15 amino acids. Germline CDR1 is SGDLS and CDR2 is YYNGEE. Trimming pared 4 bases from V and 3 bases from J, leaving 16 bases between.

The chain couples TRBV5-1 to TRBJ1-6; TRBD1 might be the D (6 bases). With 0 bases removed from V and 9 bases from J, the gap between germline ends came to 10 bases. The CDR3 has 14 amino acids. Germline assignment: CDR1 SGHRS and CDR2 YFSETQ. CDR3 in DNA: TGCGCCAGCAGCTTGGACAGGGCTCGTTCACCCCTCCACTTT. Translation gives CASSLDRARSPLHF.

This chain links TRBV5-1 with TRBJ2-5, with 8 bases lining up with TRBD2. CDR1 is SGHRS, CDR2 YFSETQ, per germline. There are 15 residues in the CDR3. Trimming took 4 bases from V and 5 from J; bases not matched to a gene: 10. The CDR3 sequence: CASSREGRGMETQYF. The CDR3 DNA reads TGCGCCAGCAGCCGGGAGGGGCGGGGAATGGAGACCCAGTACTTC.

The chain has TRBV6-6 and TRBJ2-6; a possible D gene is TRBD1 (5 bases). Trimming cost V 5 bases and J 0 bases, with 11 bases left between them. The CDR3 extends over 16 amino acids. Germline CDR1 MNHNY, CDR2 SVGAGI (reference sequence). The CDR3 coding sequence is TGTGCCAGCAGTGTCGACAGAGACTCTGGGGCCAACGTCCTGACTTTC. Its translation is CASSVDRDSGANVLTF.

This chain links TRBV19 with TRBJ1-1; D is unclear. The CDR3 has 13 residues. V lost 6 bases to trimming and J lost 1 base, with 9 bases between them. The germline V gene encodes CDR1 LNHDA and CDR2 SQIVND (reference sequence). The CDR3 DNA reads as TGTGCCAGTAGCCCCCGGGGGAACACTGAAGCTTTCTTT. It translates to CASSPRGNTEAFF.

This clone was detected only once. The CDR3 DNA is TGTGCCAGCAGCGAGACCCCGGGAAACTATGGCTACACCTTC. Translation: CASSETPGNYGYTF. The chain has TRBV7-8 and TRBJ1-2; no clear D gene. The V and J ends lost 5 bases and 2 bases respectively, with 12 bases between them. The CDR3 runs 14 residues. CDR1 is SGHVS, CDR2 FQNEAQ, per germline.

This clone was picked up one time. This chain joins TRBV7-2 and TRBJ1-5; TRBD1 matches 7 bases. V shed 6 bases and J 3 bases; nucleotides not matched to a gene: 5. CDR1 SGHTA and CDR2 FQGNSA come from the germline V gene. This CDR3 contains 14 residues. The CDR3 spells CASSRGTVNQPQHF. CDR3 nucleotide sequence: TGTGCCAGCAGTCGCGGGACAGTCAATCAGCCCCAGCATTTT.

This clone was seen a few times. This rearrangement joins TRBV10-2 to TRBJ2-1; TRBD2 matches 10 bases. CDR3 length equals 14 residues. V trimming: 4 bases; J trimming: 7 bases; junction bases outside the gene matches: 4. The V gene's germline CDR1 is WSHSY and CDR2 SAAADI. DNA of the CDR3: TGCGCCAGCAGTGTGTTAGCGGGGGGAAATGAGCAGTTCTTC. Translating gives CASSVLAGGNEQFF.

The table lists this clone with a count of one. The V and J genes are TRBV11-2 and TRBJ2-7; D not resolved. Trimming left V 2 bases short and J 2 bases short, with 10 bases between. This CDR3 is built from 14 residues. Germline-derived CDR1 and CDR2 are SGHAT and FQNNGV. CDR3 sequence: CASSLIQKTYEQYF. CDR3 sequence (DNA): TGTGCCAGCAGCTTAATCCAGAAGACCTACGAGCAGTACTTC.

The genes are TRBV18 and TRBJ2-2, with D maybe TRBD1 (6 bases). The CDR3 runs to 15 residues. V was pared by 3 bases and J by 2 bases, with 10 bases between. Germline V gives CDR1 KGHSH, CDR2 LQKENI. The CDR3 DNA sequence: TGTGCCAGCTCACCGGGGGCTGCTAACACCGGGGAGCTGTTTTTT. Protein sequence: CASSPGAANTGELFF.

This chain links TRBV10-3 with TRBJ2-3; 12 bases match TRBD2. The CDR3 consists of 16 residues. Germline loops: CDR1 ENHRY, CDR2 SYGVKD. V lost 4 bases, J lost 1 base, and 3 bases stayed unmatched. The CDR3 DNA is TGTGCCATCAGTGTTACTAGCGGGGGGCGCACAGATACGCAGTATTTT. It is translated as CAISVTSGGRTDTQYF.